The clone carrying this T cell receptor (beta chain) was counted a few times. This entry comes from a study of CD8 T cells in Susac syndrome. The CDR3 covers 17 residues. Germline CDR1 MGHRA, CDR2 YSYEKL. With 2 bases removed from V and 5 bases from J, the gap between germline ends came to 19 bases. Reverse transcription of 0.5 to 1 ug RNA was performed with random hexamers. TCRdb ran MiXCR on the immunoSEQ multiplex PCR reads and lists one entry per CDR3 protein. The data hold around 230,000 distinct CDR3 sequences, with approximately 95% observed a single time. Sequencing of TCR beta was performed on blood CD8+ T cells and on blood CD4+ T cells.

The sample taken for sequencing was CD4+ T cells from PBMCs. V is TRBV4-1 and J is TRBJ2-1; D is possibly TRBD1 (6 bases). The clonotype was recovered from a human donor with multiple sclerosis. DNA for the CDR3: TGCGCCAGCAGCCAAAGAGGGGGTTTAGCCTCTCACAATGAGCAGTTCTTC. This translates into CASSQRGGLASHNEQFF.